A selection of T cell receptor beta chains follows, all from one sample in a study of T cells after yellow fever vaccination. TCRdb reprocessed the 5' RACE reads via MiXCR and lists one record per CDR3 protein. The sample records 450,000 to 600,000 distinct CDR3 sequences, about a sixth being singletons. Sequenced here: PBMCs, sampled 5 days after the first yellow fever vaccination. Source of these receptors: a man aged 18 to 30 who received the YFV17D yellow fever vaccine. The CDR3 runs from the conserved cysteine through the conserved F or W. A D gene is named only where the DNA matches it firmly. Size values are once, few and many counts, or a class for expanded clones, and some rows have none.

v_gene	d_gene	len	j_gene	abundance	CDR3nt	CDR3aa
TRBV6-1	NA	14	TRBJ1-2	few	TGTGCCAGCAGTGAGGGGGAAGGAGGCTATGGCTACACCTTC	CASSEGEGGYGYTF
TRBV5-6	NA	15	TRBJ2-3	few	TGTGCCAGCAGCTCCTCGGGACTCTTCGGAGATACGCAGTATTTT	CASSSSGLFGDTQYF
TRBV3-1	NA	14	TRBJ2-7	NA	TGTGCCAGCAGGCCTACAATTAATTCCTACGAGCAGTACTTC	CASRPTINSYEQYF
TRBV19	NA	16	TRBJ2-1	many	TGTGCCAGTAGTTTCCTAGCGTTCTTCCCGTCGAATGAGCAGTTCTTC	CASSFLAFFPSNEQFF
TRBV5-1	TRBD1	15	TRBJ2-7	NA	TGCGCCAGCAGGGATGGACAGGGAGATTCCTACGAGCAGTACTTC	CASRDGQGDSYEQYF
TRBV4-1	NA	15	TRBJ2-6	few	TGCGCCAGCACCAGGGAACCCTCTGGGGCCAACGTCCTGACTTTC	CASTREPSGANVLTF
TRBV20-1	TRBD2	15	TRBJ2-3	NA	TGCAGTGCTATAACCGGGACTAGCAGCGCAGATACGCAGTATTTT	CSAITGTSSADTQYF
TRBV20-1	NA	14	TRBJ2-2	NA	TGCAGTGCCCTCGGAGCCAGCAACACCGGGGAGCTGTTTTTT	CSALGASNTGELFF
TRBV11-1	NA	16	TRBJ2-3	few	TGTGCCAGCAGTTTTACTGACAGGCTGAGTTTAGATACGCAGTATTTT	CASSFTDRLSLDTQYF
TRBV20-1	NA	13	TRBJ1-4	NA	TGCAGTGCGGATACAGGGACTACTGAAAAACTGTTTTTT	CSADTGTTEKLFF
TRBV7-9	TRBD2	17	TRBJ2-5	NA	TGTGCCAGCAGTGCCCCCCCCGGGACTAGCGTAGGAGAGACCCAGTACTTC	CASSAPPGTSVGETQYF
TRBV4-3	TRBD1	17	TRBJ1-6	NA	TGCGCCAGCAGCCAAGAGGCGGGGAGGACAGGGAATTCACCCCTCCACTTT	CASSQEAGRTGNSPLHF
TRBV27	NA	12	TRBJ2-5	NA	TGTGCCAGCAGGACTAGAGGGGAGACCCAGTACTTC	CASRTRGETQYF
TRBV11-2	NA	18	TRBJ2-3	NA	TGTGCCAGCAGCTTAGGTCCCCGCCCTGTCGGATCCACAGATACGCAGTATTTT	CASSLGPRPVGSTDTQYF
TRBV20-1	NA	15	TRBJ1-5	NA	TGCAGTGCTAGAGAGGACAACGATAGCAATCAGCCCCAGCATTTT	CSAREDNDSNQPQHF
TRBV18	NA	16	TRBJ2-6	NA	TGTGCCAGCTCCCCAACGGGGACCTCTGGGGCCAACGTCCTGACTTTC	CASSPTGTSGANVLTF
TRBV7-7	NA	14	TRBJ2-3	NA	TGTGCTAGCAGCAGGACCGCGGGCACAGATACGCAGTATTTT	CASSRTAGTDTQYF
TRBV7-9	NA	13	TRBJ2-7	few	TGTGCCAGCAGCACCTCGACAGGCGACGAGCAGTACTTC	CASSTSTGDEQYF
TRBV4-2	TRBD2	14	TRBJ2-1	few	TGTGCCAGCAGCCAAGGGGACTATGAAAGAGAGCAGTTCTTC	CASSQGDYEREQFF
TRBV9	TRBD1	14	TRBJ2-1	few	TGTGCCAGCAGCGGTTTCGACAGGGGCAATGAGCAGTTCTTC	CASSGFDRGNEQFF
TRBV12-3/TRBV12-4	NA	16	TRBJ1-5	few	TGTGCCAGCTCTAGGGGTGGGGTTGGAAGCAATCAGCCCCAGCATTTT	CASSRGGVGSNQPQHF
TRBV25-1	TRBD2	14	TRBJ2-5	NA	TGTGCCAGCAGTGCCCTAGCGGGGTTAGAGACCCAGTACTTC	CASSALAGLETQYF
TRBV7-2	TRBD1	14	TRBJ2-7	many	TGTGCCAGCAGCTCCGGGACAGGGTACTACGAGCAGTACTTC	CASSSGTGYYEQYF
TRBV5-1	NA	14	TRBJ2-7	NA	TGCGCCAGCAGCCCACACAGGGAGGCGTACGAGCAGTACTTC	CASSPHREAYEQYF
TRBV4-3	NA	14	TRBJ2-5	NA	TGCGCCAGCAGCGTACTCGGCGGGACAGAGACCCAGTACTTC	CASSVLGGTETQYF